This T cell receptor (beta chain) derives from a study of cytomegalovirus exposure and HLA in healthy donors. Across the study: The approximately 120 validation repertoires used the same platform as the 550 to 850 first-cohort repertoires (as reported by a later analysis).

Germline CDR1 MNHEY, CDR2 SVGAGI. The V end lost 5 bases, the J end lost 6 bases, and 8 bases lay between the germline ends. The CDR3 runs to 11 residues. Findings and caveats of the study: The authors enumerated around 150 TCR beta chains as linked to cytomegalovirus. The classifier reportedly diagnosed cytomegalovirus status with high specificity and sensitivity.

A word on this clone: Its antigen remains unknown.

Repertoires were generated with immunoSEQ multiplex PCR, while TCRdb's copy carries only in-frame clones and drops some. The table has 95,000 to 150,000 clones, approximately 91% seen once; the top ten hold 2% to 2.5%. This chain connects TRBV6-5 to TRBJ2-7; possibly TRBD2 for D (5 bases). The receptor was derived from a woman younger than 30 in good health and CMV-seronegative. The sample consisted of PBMCs. The CDR3 reads CASSNSVEQYF. The CDR3 region has the DNA TGTGCCAGCAGTAATAGCGTCGAGCAGTACTTC.